Given below is one TCR beta chain in context. Profiled with immunoSEQ multiplex PCR; TCRdb holds only in-frame clones, not every one. In the table there are approximately 65,000 clones, around 92% of which are singletons. This record comes from a study of control samples from healthy donors and cancer patients. The germline V and J ends were trimmed by 5 bases and 1 base, with 12 bases remaining between them. Germline V CDR1 and CDR2: SGHVS, FQNEAQ. There are 14 residues in the CDR3. The receptor was derived from a man aged 60-69 years with lung cancer. The sequencing input was PBMCs. This chain connects TRBV7-8 to TRBJ2-7, with unresolved D. CDR3 nucleotide sequence: TGTGCCAGCAGCCAGGCATATCAGTCCTACGAGCAGTACGTC. Translated: CASSQAYQSYEQYV.